Described below is a single T cell receptor (beta chain) sequence and its context. The source of the sample is a study of Ad26.COV2.S vaccination and SARS-CoV-2 variants. Study-level background: Once or twice, 56 days apart, Ad26.COV2.S was delivered intramuscularly.

Treatment in this sample: some 20 received Ad26.COV2.S at low or high dose, single or two shots; several received placebo; per-sample allocation not given. Day 63 after the first vaccine or placebo injection was the time point for sampling. Profiling relied on immunoSEQ multiplex PCR, and the TCRdb table lists in-frame clones only, not all of them. The sample includes more than 300,000 clones, roughly 89% of them seen just once. CDR3 length: 13 amino acids. The germline CDR1 and CDR2 sequences are SGHVS and FNYEAQ. Trimming stripped 4 bases from V and 5 bases from J, with 8 bases between. This rearrangement joins TRBV7-6 to TRBJ1-4; weak D call: TRBD1 (6 bases). The sequence was collected from a person between 18 and 59 years old who received the Ad26.COV2.S COVID-19 vaccine or a placebo. Specimen: peripheral blood, collected in a trial of Ad26.COV2.S vaccine versus placebo. The CDR3 DNA reads as TGTGCCAGCAGCTCACAGGGAAATGAAAAACTGTTTTTT. Encoded protein: CASSSQGNEKLFF. The full variable domain, its missing parts supplied by reference TRBV7-6 and TRBJ1-4, is GAGVSQSPRYKVTKRGQDVALRCDPISGHVSLYWYRQALGQGPEFLTYFNYEAQQDKSGLPNDRFSAERPEGSISTLTIQRTEQRDSAMYRCASSSQGNEKLFFGSGTQLSVL.